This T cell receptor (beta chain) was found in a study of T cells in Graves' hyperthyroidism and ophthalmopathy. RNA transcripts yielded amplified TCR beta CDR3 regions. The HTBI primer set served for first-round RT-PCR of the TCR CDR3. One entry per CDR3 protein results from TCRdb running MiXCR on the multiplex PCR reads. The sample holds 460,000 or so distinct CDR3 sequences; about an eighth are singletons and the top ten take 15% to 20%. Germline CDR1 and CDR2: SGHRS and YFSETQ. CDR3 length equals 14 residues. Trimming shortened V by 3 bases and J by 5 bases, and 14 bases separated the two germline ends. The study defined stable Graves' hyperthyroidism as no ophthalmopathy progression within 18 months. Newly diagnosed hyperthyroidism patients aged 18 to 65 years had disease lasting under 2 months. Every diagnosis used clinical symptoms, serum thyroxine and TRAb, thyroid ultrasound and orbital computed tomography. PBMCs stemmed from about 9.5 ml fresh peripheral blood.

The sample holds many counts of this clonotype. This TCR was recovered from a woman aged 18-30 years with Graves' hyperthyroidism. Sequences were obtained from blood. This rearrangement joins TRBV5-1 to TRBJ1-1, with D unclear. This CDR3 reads CASSSYGEGTEAFF. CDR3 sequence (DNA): TGCGCCAGCAGCTCCTACGGGGAAGGGACTGAAGCTTTCTTT.